The present T cell receptor beta chain was sequenced within a study of cytomegalovirus exposure and HLA in healthy donors (dated by TCRdb to the late 2010s). In terms of the full investigation: An earlier analysis of several hundred of the donors reported 250 to 300 Gb of sequence data and 117 million unique TCR beta sequences from around 200 million T cells. To predict cytomegalovirus infection status, the study brought together high-throughput TCR immunosequencing, statistical association of individual TCRs with disease status, and machine learning. Among around 400 genotyped donors of the cohort, an average of about 240,000 unique TCR beta nucleotide sequences were sequenced per donor, approximately 20% of them non-productive. An earlier analysis of some 600 of the donors applied high-throughput TCR beta sequencing to assess whether each TCR beta V gene segment acted as functional or pseudogenic. Along with the roughly 700-subject first cohort, a separate validation cohort of roughly 110 different subjects was used. All discovery cohort repertoires had been generated on a single sequencing platform. A later analysis re-examined previously published TCR beta repertoires from around 670 donors and added high-resolution HLA genotyping to investigate patterns of TCR occurrence. The study was designed to test whether signatures of past pathogen exposure could be identified by cataloging public T cell receptors. In the later analysis, no new phenotypic data were used to find candidate immune exposures; instead, reliance was placed on TCR beta sequences and their occurrence across donors. HLA typing covered class I and class II loci at four-digit resolution. Of the 300 to 500 genotyped donors, less than 85% were placed in the genetic ancestry cluster associated with self-reported Caucasian donors. An early release covering around 630 HLA-typed donors comprised roughly 300 gigabases of sequencing data and approximately 80 million unique TCR sequences. A later genetic analysis took genome-wide SNP genotypes for about 65% of the 666 donors and used that subset as a discovery cohort. Using immunosequencing, the study profiled T cell repertoires from some 670 subjects and related those repertoires to cytomegalovirus serostatus. Donor age, sex, ethnicity and CMV serostatus were collected together with the repertoire data. A handful of DR-DQ haplotypes were handled as single units for association and clustering because linkage in the cohort was strong. The number of typed donors differed by locus: about 620-640 for A, B, C, DRB1 and DQB1; 522 for DQA1; 606 for DPA1; and some 470 for DPB1.

This clone was recorded many times. The target of this receptor is not known. The record has no base qualities; no much larger clone is one base away. Paper-wide results and their limitations: Compared with the 666-donor mean, donors in an Asian-associated ancestry cluster had fewer N-insertions in productive TCRs, according to a later genetic analysis. Assigning TCR associations to individual alleles was difficult when HLA alleles, especially DR and DQ, strongly co-occurred. Three of the identified cytomegalovirus-associated TCR beta chains were confirmed in vitro to be specific for cytomegalovirus antigens. Because HLA typing was unavailable for some donors at each locus, only the typed subset was used in association tests. According to a later analysis, most CMV-associated TCR beta chains appeared to be HLA-restricted, and the HLA associations seemed to be driven largely by CMV exposure. The study gave a list of 150 to 200 TCR beta chains associated with cytomegalovirus. Across donors, most TCR sequences were observed very rarely, whereas some public TCRs were present in many individuals. The authors suggested that the approach could potentially be generalized to other disease states and immunological phenotypes. A further reported finding was that TCR beta sequences accurately predicted the HLA-A and HLA-B alleles for most subjects in the first cohort. Because counts were too low, about 18 rarely observed V segments, including chromosome 9 orphons, were left out of the earlier analysis of roughly 600 of the donors. In an earlier analysis of fewer than 750 of the donors, most TCR beta V segments were observed in productive rearrangements about 87% or about 30% of the time, broadly matching IMGT annotations. Sequencing depth was assumed to be roughly uniform across donors in the presence/absence analyses, though that assumption may not hold. A cluster of highly shared sequence variants was judged likely to be a technical artifact of the sequencing pipeline. A later analysis found that HLA-associated TCR beta chains were more clonally expanded and had lower generation probabilities than equally common non-associated chains. The 87-base-pair reads could not distinguish some IMGT-functional V segments, including TRBV6-2 and TRBV6-3, so those segments were excluded. Correlated functional status among segregating V segments might reflect linkage disequilibrium, but an unknown experimental factor could not be ruled out. A later analysis associated about 18,000 TCR beta sequences with specific HLA alleles at a false discovery rate of 0.05. According to a later analysis, parvovirus B19, influenza, CMV and Epstein-Barr virus appeared linked to several top co-occurrence clusters. This cohort had only TCR beta chains sequenced, and the lack of alpha or paired-chain data limited which features could be detected. CMV serostatus was the only immune exposure information available for the cohort. Cytomegalovirus status was reported to be diagnosed by the classifier with high specificity and sensitivity in both the original and validation cohorts. A later analysis found that TCR association rates varied across HLA loci, with DRB1 alleles showing the most associated TCRs and HLA-C alleles the fewest. In a later genetic analysis, a missense DCLRE1C variant was associated with V-gene and J-gene trimming of TCR beta chains, and the association was replicated in an independent cohort.

The protocol used for the library was the immunoSEQ multiplex PCR assay. For the multiplex PCR, a mixture combining 60 forward primers for TCR Vbeta segments and 13 reverse primers for TCR Jbeta segments was used. The CDR3 region of rearranged TCR beta genes was amplified from genomic DNA by a multiplex PCR assay. The amplified TCR beta libraries were sequenced on the Illumina HiSeq System as 87-base-pair reads. From the authors' description of their analysis: A later analysis tallied about 77 million unique TCR beta chains across the 666 repertoires, and some 12 million of those chains were shared by two or more donors. Raw reads were error-corrected and collapsed into unique sequences with a nearest-neighbor algorithm that merged closely related sequences to remove PCR and sequencing errors. Alignment of CDR3 sequences to IMGT reference sequences was used to assign V, D and J gene segments. Each retained sequence needed at least a six-nucleotide match to both a V gene segment and a J gene segment. Rearrangements were called productive when the CDR3 lacked stop codons and stayed in frame with V and J; all others were non-productive. Following IMGT convention, CDR3 was defined as the stretch from the second conserved V-encoded cysteine to the conserved J-encoded phenylalanine. The earlier analysis of approximately 590 of the donors excluded any sequence lacking an unambiguous match to a single V gene segment. An earlier analysis of almost 600 of the donors classified V segments as functional when productive rearrangements were above 56.7% and as segregating when the standard deviation between donors was above 5%. A statistical classification framework was built for diagnosing cytomegalovirus status from the catalog of TCR beta chain sequences. V and J gene assignment, in a later analysis, came from comparing TCR nucleotide sequences with IMGT/GENE-DB human TR gene sequences. A later analysis assigned CDR3 sequences and most-parsimonious VDJ recombination scenarios with the TCRdist pipeline. In a later analysis, each TCR beta chain was defined by its CDR3 amino acid sequence together with its V-gene family, and reads without a unique V-gene family were excluded. In a later analysis, several hundred highly shared, low-generation-probability nucleotide sequences were removed to address suspected cross-contamination and a sequencing artifact. For each public chain, a later analysis derived a clonal expansion index from normalized ranks of inferred template counts within each repertoire. In a later analysis, generation probabilities were computed using a VDJ recombination model fitted to out-of-frame rearrangements, and the results were checked against IGoR. A later analysis scored TCR-TCR, TCR-HLA and TCR-CMV co-occurrence with hypergeometric tests, applying a repertoire-size bias correction to TCR pairs. False discovery rates were estimated in a later analysis by permuting HLA or CMV assignments 20 times. A later analysis grouped co-occurring TCRs with DBSCAN, adding TCRdist sequence similarity when clustering within HLA-allele-positive subsets. Repertoires with fewer than 30,000 or more than 120,000 public chains were left out of co-occurrence clustering, as were four to six repertoires with anomalous nucleotide sharing. Not all clones reach the TCRdb copy of this immuneACCESS table, which keeps in-frame sequences only. Checked studies attribute under half of the gap to unresolved V genes and leave the rest unexplained. That table supplies the V and J calls and clone size; D and trimming were determined from the DNA. The sample table shows fewer than 200,000 clones, and roughly 80% are seen once. The ten biggest clones cover around 2.5% of the sample.

The cohort comprised 550 to 700 healthy bone marrow donors. All cohort members were sampled while nominally healthy, although unrecorded immune exposures were likely present. The donor was CMV seronegative and was included in the group of approximately 350 seronegative cohort members. Each donor provided a peripheral blood sample, and peripheral blood mononuclear cells were used for TCR beta sequencing. The Qiagen DNeasy Blood Extraction Kit was used to extract genomic DNA from the blood cell samples. Based on the germline V gene, the CDR1 and CDR2 sequences are LGHNA and YNFKEQ. V is pared back by 3 bases and J by 4 bases, with 7 bases lying between the germline termini. The CDR3, from cysteine to phenylalanine, totals 12 residues. Only the CDR3 region is kept as DNA, spanning 36 bases read in frame from base 1.

The clonotype comes from a female donor in good health and CMV-seronegative. Material: PBMCs. This chain is built from TRBV4-2 and TRBJ2-7; TRBD1 is a weak D gene call, 6 bases matching. The DNA sequence is TGTGCCAGCAGCCAGGACAGTTACGAGCAGTACTTC. It encodes CASSQDSYEQYF.